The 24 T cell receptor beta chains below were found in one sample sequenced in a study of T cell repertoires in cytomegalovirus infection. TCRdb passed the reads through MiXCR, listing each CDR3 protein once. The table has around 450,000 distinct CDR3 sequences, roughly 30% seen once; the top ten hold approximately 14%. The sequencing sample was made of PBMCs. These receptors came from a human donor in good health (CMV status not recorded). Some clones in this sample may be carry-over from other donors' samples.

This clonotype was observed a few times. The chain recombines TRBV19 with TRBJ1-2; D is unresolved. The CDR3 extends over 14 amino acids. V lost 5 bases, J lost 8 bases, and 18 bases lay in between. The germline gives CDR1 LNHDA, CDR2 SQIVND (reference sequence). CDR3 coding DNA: TGTGCCAGTAGTCGGGGAGGGTATAGCGTCGGCTACACCTTC. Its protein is CASSRGGYSVGYTF. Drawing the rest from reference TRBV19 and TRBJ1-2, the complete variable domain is DGGITQSPKYLFRKEGQNVTLSCEQNLNHDAMYWYRQDPGQGLRLIYYSQIVNDFQKGDIAEGYSVSREKKESFPLTVTSAQKNPTAFYLCASSRGGYSVGYTFGSGTRLTVV.

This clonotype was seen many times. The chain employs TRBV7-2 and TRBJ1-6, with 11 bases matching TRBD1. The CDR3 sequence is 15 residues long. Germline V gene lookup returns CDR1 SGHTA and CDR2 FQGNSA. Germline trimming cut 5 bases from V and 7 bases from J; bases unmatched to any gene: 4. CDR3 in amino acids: CASSPGTGGNSPLHF. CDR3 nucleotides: TGTGCCAGCAGCCCAGGGACAGGGGGGAATTCACCCCTCCACTTT. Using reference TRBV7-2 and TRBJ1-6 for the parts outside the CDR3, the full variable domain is GAGVSQSPSNKVTEKGKDVELRCDPISGHTALYWYRQSLGQGLEFLIYFQGNSAPDKSGLPSDRFSAERTGGSVSTLTIQRTQQEDSAVYLCASSPGTGGNSPLHFGNGTRLTVT.

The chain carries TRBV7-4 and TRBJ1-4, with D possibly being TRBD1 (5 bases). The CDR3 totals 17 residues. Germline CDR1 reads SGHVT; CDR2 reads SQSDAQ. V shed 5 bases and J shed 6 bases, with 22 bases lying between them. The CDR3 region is CASSPRAGVPTDEKLFF. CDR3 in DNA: TGTGCCAGCAGCCCGCGGGCGGGGGTGCCGACCGATGAAAAACTGTTTTTT.

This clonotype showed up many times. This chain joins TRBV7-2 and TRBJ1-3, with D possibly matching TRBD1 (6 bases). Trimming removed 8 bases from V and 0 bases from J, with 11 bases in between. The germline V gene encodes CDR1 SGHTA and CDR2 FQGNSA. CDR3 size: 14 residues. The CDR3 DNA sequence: TGTGCCAGCGTGGACAGACTCTCTGGAAACACCATATATTTT. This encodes CASVDRLSGNTIYF. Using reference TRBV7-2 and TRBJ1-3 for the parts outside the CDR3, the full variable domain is GAGVSQSPSNKVTEKGKDVELRCDPISGHTALYWYRQSLGQGLEFLIYFQGNSAPDKSGLPSDRFSAERTGGSVSTLTIQRTQQEDSAVYLCASVDRLSGNTIYFGEGSWLTVV.

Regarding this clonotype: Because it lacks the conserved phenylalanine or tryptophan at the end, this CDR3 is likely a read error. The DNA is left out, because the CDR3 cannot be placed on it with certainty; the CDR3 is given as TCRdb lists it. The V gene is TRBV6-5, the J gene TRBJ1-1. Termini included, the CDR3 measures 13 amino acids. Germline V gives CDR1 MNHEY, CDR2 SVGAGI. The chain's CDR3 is CASSLLGYTEDFL.

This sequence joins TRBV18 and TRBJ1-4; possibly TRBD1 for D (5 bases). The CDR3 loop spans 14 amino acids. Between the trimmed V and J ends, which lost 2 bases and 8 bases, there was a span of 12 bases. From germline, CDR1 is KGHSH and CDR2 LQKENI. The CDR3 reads CASSPGRGLEKLFF. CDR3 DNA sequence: TGTGCCAGCTCACCAGGAAGGGGATTGGAAAAACTGTTTTTT.

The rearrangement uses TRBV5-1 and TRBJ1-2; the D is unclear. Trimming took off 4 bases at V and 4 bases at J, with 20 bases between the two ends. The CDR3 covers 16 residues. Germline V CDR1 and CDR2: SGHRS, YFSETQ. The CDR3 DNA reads TGCGCCAGCAGCCCTGGAAGGAGGGTCCCCGGCTATGGCTACACCTTC. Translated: CASSPGRRVPGYGYTF.

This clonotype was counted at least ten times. The chain's CDR3 is CASSEARVRTGELFF. For the CDR3, the DNA is TGTGCCAGCAGCGAAGCTAGGGTTCGGACCGGGGAGCTGTTTTTT. The V and J genes are TRBV14 and TRBJ2-2, with D hard to call. Trimming shortened V by 5 bases and J by 5 bases, and 15 bases separated the two germline ends. This CDR3 is built from 15 residues. The germline CDR1 and CDR2 sequences are SGHDN and FVKESK.

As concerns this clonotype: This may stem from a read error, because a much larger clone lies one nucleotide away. This CDR3 is CASGTLSRTDTQYF. The CDR3 DNA reads TGTGCCAGCGGGACGCTGTCCCGCACAGATACGCAGTATTTT. The chain combines TRBV28 with TRBJ2-3, with D possibly called TRBD1 or TRBD2 (5 bases each). Germline CDR1 MDHEN, CDR2 SYDVKM. V was clipped by 8 bases and J by 1 base, with 13 bases between them. The CDR3 has 14 amino acids.

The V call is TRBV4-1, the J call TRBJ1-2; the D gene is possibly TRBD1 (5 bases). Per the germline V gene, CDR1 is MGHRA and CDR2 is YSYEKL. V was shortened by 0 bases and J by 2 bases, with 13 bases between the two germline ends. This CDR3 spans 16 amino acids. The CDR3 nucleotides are TGCGCCAGCAGCCAAGATTTTAACAAGGGGAACTATGGCTACACCTTC. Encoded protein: CASSQDFNKGNYGYTF.

The CDR3 DNA is TGTGCCAGCAGCCAAGGACAGGGGGCTAGCAGTGAAAAACTGTTTTTT. It yields the protein CASSQGQGASSEKLFF. V and J are TRBV6-2 or TRBV6-3 and TRBJ1-4, with 11 bases lining up with TRBD1. V shed 6 bases, J shed 7 bases, and the junction held 10 bases outside the gene matches. The germline V gene encodes CDR1 MNHEY and CDR2 SVGEGT. The CDR3 is 16 amino acids.

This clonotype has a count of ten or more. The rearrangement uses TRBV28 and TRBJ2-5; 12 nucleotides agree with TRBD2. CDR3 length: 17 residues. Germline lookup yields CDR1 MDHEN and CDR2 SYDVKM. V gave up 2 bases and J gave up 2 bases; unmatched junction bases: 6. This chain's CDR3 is CASSLTLAGGLQETQYF. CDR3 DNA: TGTGCCAGCAGTTTAACCCTAGCGGGGGGGTTACAAGAGACCCAGTACTTC.

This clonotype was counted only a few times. This chain's CDR3 is CASSISIWTPYNEQFF. The CDR3 nucleotides are TGTGCCAGTAGTATCTCCATCTGGACACCCTACAATGAGCAGTTCTTC. This chain joins TRBV19 and TRBJ2-1; D perhaps matches TRBD1 (5 bases). The CDR3 runs to 16 residues. Between the trimmed V and J ends, which lost 3 bases and 2 bases, there was a span of 14 bases. The germline V gene encodes CDR1 LNHDA and CDR2 SQIVND (reference sequence).

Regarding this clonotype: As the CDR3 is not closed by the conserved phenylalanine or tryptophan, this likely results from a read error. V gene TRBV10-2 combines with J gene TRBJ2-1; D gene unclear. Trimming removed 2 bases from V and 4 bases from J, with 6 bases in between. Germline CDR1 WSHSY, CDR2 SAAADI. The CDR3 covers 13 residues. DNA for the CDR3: TGCGCCAGCAGTGAGATCAGATACAATGAGCAGTTCTTA. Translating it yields CASSEIRYNEQFL.

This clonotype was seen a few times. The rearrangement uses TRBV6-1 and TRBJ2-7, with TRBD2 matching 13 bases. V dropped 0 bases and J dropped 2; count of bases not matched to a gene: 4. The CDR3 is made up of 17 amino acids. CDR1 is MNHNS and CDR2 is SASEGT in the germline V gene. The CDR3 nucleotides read TGTGCCAGCAGTGAAGCCCGGGGACTAGCGGGACCCTACGAGCAGTACTTC. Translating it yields CASSEARGLAGPYEQYF.

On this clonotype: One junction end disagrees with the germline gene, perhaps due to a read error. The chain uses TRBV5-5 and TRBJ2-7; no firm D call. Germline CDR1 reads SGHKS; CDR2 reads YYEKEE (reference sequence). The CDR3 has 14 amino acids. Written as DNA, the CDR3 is TGTGCCAGCAGCTTGGCGGGTATCTACTACGTGCAGTACTTC. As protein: CASSLAGIYYVQYF.

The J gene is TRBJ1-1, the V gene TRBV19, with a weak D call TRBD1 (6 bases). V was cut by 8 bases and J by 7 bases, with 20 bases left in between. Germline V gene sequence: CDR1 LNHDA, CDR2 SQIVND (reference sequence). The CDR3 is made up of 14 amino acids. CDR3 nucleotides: TGTGCCAGTGGGGGAAAACAGGGAGGGGGTGAAGCTTTCTTT. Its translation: CASGGKQGGGEAFF.

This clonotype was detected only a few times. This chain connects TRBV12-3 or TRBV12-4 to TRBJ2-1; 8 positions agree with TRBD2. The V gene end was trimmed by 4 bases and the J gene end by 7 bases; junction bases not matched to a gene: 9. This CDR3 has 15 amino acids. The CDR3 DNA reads TGTGCCAGCAGTTGGATAACGGGGGGGCCGAATGAGCAGTTCTTC. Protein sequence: CASSWITGGPNEQFF.

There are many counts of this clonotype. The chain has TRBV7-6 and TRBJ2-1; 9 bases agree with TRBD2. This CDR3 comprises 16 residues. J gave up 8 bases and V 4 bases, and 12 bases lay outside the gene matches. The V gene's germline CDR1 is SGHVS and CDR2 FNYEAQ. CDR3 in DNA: TGTGCCAGCAGCTCCAGGGCGGGGGGGCCAGTCTATGAGCAGTTCTTC. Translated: CASSSRAGGPVYEQFF. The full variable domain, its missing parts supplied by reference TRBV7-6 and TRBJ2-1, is GAGVSQSPRYKVTKRGQDVALRCDPISGHVSLYWYRQALGQGPEFLTYFNYEAQQDKSGLPNDRFSAERPEGSISTLTIQRTEQRDSAMYRCASSSRAGGPVYEQFFGPGTRLTVL.

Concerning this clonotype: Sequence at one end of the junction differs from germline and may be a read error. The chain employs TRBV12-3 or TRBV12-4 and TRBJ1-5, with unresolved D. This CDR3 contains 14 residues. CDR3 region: CASSLSGGIHPQPF. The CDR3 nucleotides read TGTGCCAGCAGTTTATCCGGAGGTATTCATCCCCAGCCTTTT.

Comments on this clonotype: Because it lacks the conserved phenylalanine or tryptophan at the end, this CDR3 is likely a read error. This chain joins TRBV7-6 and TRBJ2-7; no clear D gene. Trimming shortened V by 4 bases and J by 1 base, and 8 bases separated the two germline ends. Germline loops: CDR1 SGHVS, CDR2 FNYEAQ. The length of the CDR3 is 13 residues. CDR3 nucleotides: TGTGCCAGCAGCTCAAGGGTTTCCTACGAGCAGTACCTC. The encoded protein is CASSSRVSYEQYL.

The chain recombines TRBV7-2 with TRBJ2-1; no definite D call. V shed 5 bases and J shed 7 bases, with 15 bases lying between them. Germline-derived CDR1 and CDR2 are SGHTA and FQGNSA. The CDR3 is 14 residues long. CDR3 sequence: CASSPGQIKNEQFF. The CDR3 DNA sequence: TGTGCCAGCAGCCCGGGTCAAATCAAGAATGAGCAGTTCTTC. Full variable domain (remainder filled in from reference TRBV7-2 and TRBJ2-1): GAGVSQSPSNKVTEKGKDVELRCDPISGHTALYWYRQSLGQGLEFLIYFQGNSAPDKSGLPSDRFSAERTGGSVSTLTIQRTQQEDSAVYLCASSPGQIKNEQFFGPGTRLTVL.

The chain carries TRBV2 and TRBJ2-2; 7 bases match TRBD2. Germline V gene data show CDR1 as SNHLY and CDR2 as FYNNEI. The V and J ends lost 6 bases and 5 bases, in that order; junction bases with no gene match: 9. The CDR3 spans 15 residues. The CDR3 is CASRSLGGNTGELFF. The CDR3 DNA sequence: TGTGCCAGCAGGAGCTTGGGGGGGAATACCGGGGAGCTGTTTTTT.

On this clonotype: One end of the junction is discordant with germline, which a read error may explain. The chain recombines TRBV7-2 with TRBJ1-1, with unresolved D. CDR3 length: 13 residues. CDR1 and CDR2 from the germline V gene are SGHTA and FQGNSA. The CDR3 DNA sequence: TGTGCCAGCAGCATTTACCTGAACACTGAAGCGTTCTTT. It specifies CASSIYLNTEAFF. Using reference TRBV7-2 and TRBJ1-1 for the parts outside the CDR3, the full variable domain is GAGVSQSPSNKVTEKGKDVELRCDPISGHTALYWYRQSLGQGLEFLIYFQGNSAPDKSGLPSDRFSAERTGGSVSTLTIQRTQQEDSAVYLCASSIYLNTEAFFGQGTRLTVV.